This T cell receptor beta chain was captured by sequencing in a study of T cell changes during pregnancy in multiple sclerosis. Trimming cost V 0 bases and J 6 bases, with 18 bases left between them. This CDR3 is 17 amino acids long. Germline lookup yields CDR1 SGHRS and CDR2 YFSETQ. Assay used: immunoSEQ multiplex PCR; TCRdb lists only in-frame clones, some missing. Seen here are about 44,000 clones, 92% observed once, and the top ten hold 0.67%. Sequencing was performed on CD4+ T cells from peripheral blood mononuclear cells, taken in the first trimester of pregnancy. J is TRBJ2-2 and V is TRBV5-1, with D unclear. The receptor comes from a female donor with multiple sclerosis, enrolled in a pregnancy study. The CDR3 loop reads CASSLAGFLTKAGELFF. The CDR3 nucleotides are TGCGCCAGCAGCTTGGCCGGGTTTTTAACTAAAGCCGGGGAGCTGTTTTTT.